Described below is a single TCR beta chain sequence and its context. This sample stems from a study of radiation and T cells in renal cell carcinoma. Overall study context: Nephrectomy followed 15 Gy stereotactic body radiation by 4 weeks.

The time point was: baseline pretreatment blood. Treatment here: 15 Gy SBRT to primary tumor, nephrectomy 4 weeks later. Serial blood draws occurred at baseline and 2 and 4 weeks post-SBRT. This renal cell carcinoma was of the clear cell type. This CDR3 is 15 amino acids long. The junction had 3 bases not matched to a gene; V was cut back by 2 bases and J by 1 base. Germline CDR1 and CDR2: MDHEN and SYDVKM. Profiling relied on immunoSEQ multiplex PCR, and the TCRdb table lists in-frame clones only, not all of them. Of about 150,000 clones detected, roughly nine tenths appear once; the ten largest clones hold around 4.4%.

The chain is built from TRBV28 and TRBJ2-5, with 8 bases lining up with TRBD2. Sample: blood, taken from a patient whose treatment included radiotherapy and nephrectomy. The sequence came from a woman aged 70 to 79 with renal cell carcinoma. The CDR3 region is CASSLARGGQETQYF. CDR3 DNA sequence: TGTGCCAGCAGTTTAGCCCGGGGGGGCCAAGAGACCCAGTACTTC.